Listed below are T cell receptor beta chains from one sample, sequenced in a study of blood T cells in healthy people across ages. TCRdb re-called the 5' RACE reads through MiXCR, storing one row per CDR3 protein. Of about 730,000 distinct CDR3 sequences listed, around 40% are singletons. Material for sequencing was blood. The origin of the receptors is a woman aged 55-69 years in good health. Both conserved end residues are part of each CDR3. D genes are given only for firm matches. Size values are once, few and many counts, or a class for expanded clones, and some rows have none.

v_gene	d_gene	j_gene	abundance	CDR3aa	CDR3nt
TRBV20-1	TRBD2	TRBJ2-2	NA	CSARVWGGSDTGELFF	TGCAGTGCTAGAGTATGGGGAGGGTCGGACACCGGGGAGCTGTTTTTT
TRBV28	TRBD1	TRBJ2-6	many	CASSSGQASPGANVLTF	TGTGCCAGCAGTTCCGGACAGGCCAGCCCTGGGGCCAACGTCCTGACTTTC
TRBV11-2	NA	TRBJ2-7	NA	CASSLDKSSYEQYF	TGTGCCAGCAGCTTGGACAAGAGCTCCTACGAGCAGTACTTC
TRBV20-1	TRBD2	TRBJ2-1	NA	CSAPSGEGHSYNEQFF	TGCAGTGCTCCTAGCGGGGAGGGGCACTCCTACAATGAGCAGTTCTTC
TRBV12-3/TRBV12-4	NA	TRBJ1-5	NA	CASSSQGGNSNQPQHF	TGTGCCAGCAGTTCGCAAGGGGGTAATAGCAATCAGCCCCAGCATTTT
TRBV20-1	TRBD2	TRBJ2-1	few	CSAPNYRLAGGSEQFF	TGCAGTGCCCCGAATTATAGACTAGCGGGAGGTTCTGAGCAGTTCTTC
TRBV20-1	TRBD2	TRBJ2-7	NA	CSAGAGGGFNDEQYF	TGCAGTGCTGGGGCCGGGGGAGGGTTCAACGACGAGCAGTACTTC
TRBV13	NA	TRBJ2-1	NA	CASSYLTNEQFF	TGTGCCAGCAGCTATCTAACCAATGAGCAGTTCTTC
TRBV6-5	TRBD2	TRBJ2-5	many	CASSTRLAGLETQYF	TGTGCCAGCAGTACCCGACTAGCGGGGTTAGAGACCCAGTACTTC
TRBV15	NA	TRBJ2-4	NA	CATSRDLAKNIQYF	TGTGCCACCAGCAGAGATCTAGCCAAAAACATTCAGTACTTC
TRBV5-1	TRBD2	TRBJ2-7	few	CASASGGPLSYEQYF	TGCGCCTCAGCAAGCGGGGGGCCTCTCTCCTACGAGCAGTACTTC
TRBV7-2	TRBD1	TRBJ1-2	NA	CASSSDGTDGYGYTF	TGTGCCAGCAGCTCAGACGGGACAGATGGGTATGGCTACACCTTC
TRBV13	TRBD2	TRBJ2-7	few	CASSWNFAGGSYEQYF	TGTGCCAGCAGCTGGAATTTTGCGGGAGGCTCCTACGAGCAGTACTTC
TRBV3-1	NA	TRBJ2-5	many	CASSKGQTQYF	TGTGCCAGCAGTAAGGGGCAGACCCAGTACTTC
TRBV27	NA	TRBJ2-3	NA	CASSFRFLFIDTQYF	TGTGCCAGCAGTTTTCGGTTCCTCTTTATAGATACGCAGTATTTT
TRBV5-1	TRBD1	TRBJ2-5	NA	CASSLGQGLNERYF	TGCGCCAGCAGCCTCGGACAGGGGTTAAACGAGCGGTACTTC
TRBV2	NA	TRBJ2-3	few	CASSEGVPPQYF	TGTGCCAGCAGTGAAGGCGTCCCTCCGCAGTATTTT
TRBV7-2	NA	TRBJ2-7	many	CASCPGGGDGEQYF	TGTGCCAGCTGTCCAGGAGGAGGAGACGGGGAGCAGTACTTC
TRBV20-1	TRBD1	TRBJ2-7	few	CSALGQGNEQYF	TGCAGTGCCCTGGGACAGGGTAACGAGCAGTACTTC
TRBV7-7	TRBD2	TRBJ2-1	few	CASSFMAGAAEQFF	TGTGCTAGCAGCTTCATGGCGGGAGCCGCTGAGCAGTTCTTC
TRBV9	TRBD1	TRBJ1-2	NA	CASSQAGTGVYGYTF	TGTGCCAGCAGCCAGGCCGGGACAGGGGTTTATGGCTACACCTTC
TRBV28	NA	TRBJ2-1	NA	CASSGGRGAYNEQFF	TGTGCCAGCAGCGGGGGACGTGGGGCCTACAATGAGCAGTTCTTC
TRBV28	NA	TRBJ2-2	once	CASSSPDTGELFF	TGTGCCAGCAGTTCCCCCGACACCGGGGAGCTGTTTTTT
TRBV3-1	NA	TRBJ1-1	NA	CASSPRGAAGAEAFF	TGTGCCAGCAGCCCGAGGGGGGCCGCGGGAGCTGAAGCTTTCTTT
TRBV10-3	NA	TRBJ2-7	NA	CAISEANLGTEAQYF	TGTGCCATCAGTGAGGCGAACTTGGGCACAGAGGCCCAGTACTTC
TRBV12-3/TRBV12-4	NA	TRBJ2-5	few	CASSLGGSAETQYF	TGTGCCAGCAGTTTAGGGGGGTCAGCCGAGACCCAGTACTTC
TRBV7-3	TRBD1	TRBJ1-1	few	CASSDQQGTAFF	TGTGCCAGCAGCGACCAACAGGGGACAGCTTTCTTT
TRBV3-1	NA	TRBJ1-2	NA	CASSQDLNWGASGYTF	TGTGCCAGCAGCCAAGATCTCAACTGGGGGGCGAGTGGCTACACCTTC
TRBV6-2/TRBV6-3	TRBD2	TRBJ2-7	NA	CASGTSAYEQYF	TGTGCCAGCGGGACTAGCGCTTACGAGCAGTACTTC
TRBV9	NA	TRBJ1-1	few	CASSVAPVGKRDTEAFF	TGTGCCAGCAGCGTAGCGCCAGTGGGGAAGAGAGATACTGAAGCTTTCTTT
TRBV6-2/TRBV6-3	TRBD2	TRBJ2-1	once	CASSYPSGAGVRNEQFF	TGTGCCAGCAGTTACCCCTCGGGAGCGGGAGTGCGAAATGAGCAGTTCTTC
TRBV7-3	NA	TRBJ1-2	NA	CASSPDSQFGGYTF	TGTGCCAGCAGCCCGGACAGTCAGTTTGGTGGCTACACCTTC
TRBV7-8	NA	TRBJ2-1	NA	CASSLVSTRRLHGKNEQFF	TGTGCCAGCAGCTTAGTTTCGACTAGGAGACTTCACGGGAAAAATGAGCAGTTCTTC
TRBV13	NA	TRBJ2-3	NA	CASSLGISADTQYF	TGTGCCAGCAGCCTGGGGATAAGCGCAGATACGCAGTATTTT
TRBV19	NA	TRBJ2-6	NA	CASSPCAGANVLTF	TGTGCCAGTAGCCCATGTGCTGGGGCCAACGTCCTGACTTTC
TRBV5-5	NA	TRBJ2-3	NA	CASSVGEIVDTQYF	TGTGCCAGCAGCGTTGGAGAGATCGTAGATACGCAGTATTTT
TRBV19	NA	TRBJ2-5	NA	CASSHRQETQYF	TGTGCCAGTAGTCACAGGCAAGAGACCCAGTACTTC
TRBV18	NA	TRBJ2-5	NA	CASSPPQGSETQYF	TGTGCCAGCTCACCACCACAGGGTTCCGAGACCCAGTACTTC
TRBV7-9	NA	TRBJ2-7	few	CASTPKGDEQYF	TGTGCCAGCACCCCGAAAGGGGACGAGCAGTACTTC
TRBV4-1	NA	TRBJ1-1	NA	CASSQELRGNEAFF	TGCGCCAGCAGCCAAGAGTTGAGGGGGAACGAAGCTTTCTTT
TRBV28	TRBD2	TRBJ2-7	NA	CASSPIGGGAYEQYF	TGTGCCAGCAGTCCGATCGGGGGGGGAGCCTACGAGCAGTACTTC
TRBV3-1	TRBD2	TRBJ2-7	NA	CASSQLRTSGAYEQYF	TGTGCCAGCAGCCAACTCAGGACTAGCGGGGCTTACGAGCAGTACTTC
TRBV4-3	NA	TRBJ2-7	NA	CASSRESHYEQYF	TGCGCCAGCAGCCGGGAGAGTCACTACGAGCAGTACTTC
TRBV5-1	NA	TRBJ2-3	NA	CASSAAGTDTQYF	TGCGCCAGCAGTGCTGCCGGGACAGATACGCAGTATTTT
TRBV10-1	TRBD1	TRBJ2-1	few	CASSESTGAYNEQFF	TGCGCCAGCAGTGAGTCGACAGGGGCGTACAATGAGCAGTTCTTC
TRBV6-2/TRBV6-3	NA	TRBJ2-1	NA	CASSYEGGEVYNEQFF	TGTGCCAGCAGTTACGAAGGGGGAGAGGTATACAATGAGCAGTTCTTC
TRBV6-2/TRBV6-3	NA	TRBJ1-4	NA	CASSYVPEQLNEKLFF	TGTGCCAGCAGTTACGTTCCCGAACAGCTAAATGAAAAACTGTTTTTT
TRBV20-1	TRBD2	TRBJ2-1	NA	CSAVLPSGRGNEQFF	TGCAGTGCCGTACTACCTAGCGGGAGAGGCAATGAGCAGTTCTTC
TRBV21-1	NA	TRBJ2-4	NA	CASRGGIGKNIRYF	TGTGCCAGCAGAGGGGGCATAGGCAAAAACATTCGGTACTTC
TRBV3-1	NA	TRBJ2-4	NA	CASSQEGLEVYF	TGTGCCAGCAGCCAAGAAGGGCTAGAAGTGTACTTC
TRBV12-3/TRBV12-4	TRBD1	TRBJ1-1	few	CASSQETGGVTEAFF	TGTGCCAGCAGCCAAGAGACAGGGGGAGTCACTGAAGCTTTCTTT
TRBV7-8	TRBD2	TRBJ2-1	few	CASSTSGGSVVQGQFF	TGTGCCAGCAGCACATCGGGGGGAAGTGTCGTACAAGGGCAGTTCTTC
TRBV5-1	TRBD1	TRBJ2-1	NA	CASGMGQAHNEQFF	TGCGCCAGCGGCATGGGACAGGCCCACAATGAGCAGTTCTTC
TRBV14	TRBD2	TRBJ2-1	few	CASSQGPGGQFF	TGTGCCAGCAGCCAAGGACCGGGGGGGCAGTTCTTC
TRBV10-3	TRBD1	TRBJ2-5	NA	CAISGTEQETQYF	TGTGCCATCAGCGGGACAGAACAAGAGACCCAGTACTTC
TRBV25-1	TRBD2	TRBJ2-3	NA	CASREGTSGYTDTQYF	TGTGCCAGCAGGGAAGGGACTAGCGGGTACACAGATACGCAGTATTTT
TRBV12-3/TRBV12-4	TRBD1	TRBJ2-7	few	CASRQGADEQYF	TGTGCCAGCAGACAGGGGGCCGACGAGCAGTACTTC
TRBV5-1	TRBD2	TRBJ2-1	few	CASSLLAGTDQGEQFF	TGCGCCAGCAGCTTGCTAGCGGGTACCGATCAGGGTGAGCAGTTCTTC
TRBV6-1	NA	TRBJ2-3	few	CASSSTGIGGTDTQYF	TGTGCCAGCAGTAGCACAGGGATAGGGGGCACAGATACGCAGTATTTT
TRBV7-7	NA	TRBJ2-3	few	CASSPDWADTQYF	TGTGCTAGCAGCCCCGATTGGGCAGATACGCAGTATTTT